This passage covers 5 T cell receptor beta chains from one sample sequenced in a study of technical replicates of blood from a few donors. TCRdb's table, derived via immunoSEQ multiplex PCR, lists solely in-frame clones and lacks some. The sample lists 65,000 to 80,000 clones, about 97% occurring once. The sample consisted of T cells isolated from PBMCs. These receptors originate from a human donor in good health.

This chain links TRBV5-6 with TRBJ2-7; D might be TRBD2 (6 bases). There are 14 residues in the CDR3. CDR1 and CDR2 from the germline V gene are SGHDT and YYEEEE. With 4 bases removed from V and 0 bases from J, the gap between germline ends came to 11 bases. CDR3: CASSPLAFSYEQYF. The CDR3 DNA is TGTGCCAGCAGCCCTCTAGCGTTCTCCTACGAGCAGTACTTC.

This chain joins TRBV5-1 and TRBJ2-2; weak D call: TRBD1 (6 bases). The CDR3 contains 16 residues. Between the trimmed V and J ends, which lost 0 bases and 1 base, there was a span of 10 bases. Germline V CDR1 and CDR2: SGHRS, YFSETQ. The CDR3 nucleotides read TGCGCCAGCAGCTTGGAACCGGGACAGAACACCGGGGAGCTGTTTTTT. It yields the protein CASSLEPGQNTGELFF.

This clone was counted a single time. The V and J genes are TRBV19 and TRBJ1-4; TRBD1 matches 10 bases. This CDR3 region has 14 residues. Germline CDR1 and CDR2: LNHDA and SQIVND (reference sequence). Germline trimming cut 4 bases from V and 7 bases from J; bases unmatched to any gene: 3. The CDR3: CASSRTGGIEKLFF. CDR3 DNA sequence: TGTGCCAGTAGTAGGACAGGGGGAATTGAAAAACTGTTTTTT. Using reference TRBV19 and TRBJ1-4 for the parts outside the CDR3, the full variable domain is DGGITQSPKYLFRKEGQNVTLSCEQNLNHDAMYWYRQDPGQGLRLIYYSQIVNDFQKGDIAEGYSVSREKKESFPLTVTSAQKNPTAFYLCASSRTGGIEKLFFGSGTQLSVL.

The rearrangement uses TRBV13 and TRBJ2-5; TRBD2 is a possible D gene (5 bases). Trimming took 3 bases from V and 6 from J, leaving 17 bases between them. Germline V CDR1 and CDR2: PRHDT, FYEKMQ (reference sequence). This CDR3 spans 15 amino acids. In nucleotides, the CDR3 is TGTGCCAGCAGCTTCGTGGCTAGCCAGGAGAAGACCCAGTACTTC. Protein: CASSFVASQEKTQYF.

The chain has TRBV27 and TRBJ1-2; 9 bases map to TRBD1. CDR1 MNHEY and CDR2 SMNVEV come from the germline V gene (reference sequence). J lost 8 bases, V lost 5 bases, and 12 bases had no gene match. The CDR3 is 15 amino acids. DNA for the CDR3: TGTGCCAGCAGTCGATCGGACAGGGGAAAAAACGGCTACACCTTC. It is translated as CASSRSDRGKNGYTF.